What follows describes a single TCR beta chain. The specificity of this receptor is unknown. The CDR3 sequence holds 15 residues, the cysteine and phenylalanine included. The protein alone is recorded here. The germline V gene supplies CDR1 LGHNT and CDR2 FRNRAP. These data originate in a study of CXCR3-negative and CXCR3-positive naive CD8 T cells (dated by TCRdb to the late 2010s). Regarding the study in general: Some 130 million TRB reads were obtained in total, roughly 1.5 +/- 0.3 million reads per library. The diversity and physicochemical repertoire analyses included more than ten donors pooled from two independent experiments. The TRBV-TRBJ cluster analysis covered naive subsets from roughly 5 donors and memory cells from 3 donors.

For every CD8+ T cell subset, around 300,000 cells were flow-sorted straight into RLT lysis buffer, and each subset was sorted in triplicate. To exclude memory contaminants, naive CD8+ T cells were stringently defined as CD45RO-CCR7+CD27+CD95-. Using standard density gradient centrifugation, peripheral blood mononuclear cells were isolated from buffy coats. Naive CXCR3-negative and CXCR3-positive CD8+ T cells were flow-sorted using a FACSAria III. Total RNA was extracted from sorted cells using an RNeasy Mini Kit. Findings and caveats that apply to the study as a whole: Because surface CD5, which is linked to self-reactivity in mice, was comparable between the naive subsets, TCR interaction strength was also inferred from the physicochemical properties of TRB CDR3s. Both naive subsets had comparably high repertoire diversity, while memory CD8+ T cells had much lower repertoire diversity. Within the same donor, TRBV-TRBJ usage looked similar between naive CXCR3-negative and CXCR3-positive cells, but memory cells had distinct patterns. Freshly isolated PBMCs were used for most assays because CXCR3 expression went down partially after cryopreservation. TRB CDR3s from CXCR3-positive naive cells showed higher hydrophobicity (lower Kidera factor 4), lower energy, and higher strength and volume indices than CXCR3-negative naive cells.

Sequencing took place on a NextSeq 550. The Human TCR Profiling Kit (MiLaboratory) was used to make UMI-labeled 5' RACE TRB cDNA libraries. The full amount of extracted RNA was used for cDNA synthesis, and the full amount of resulting cDNA was used for PCR amplification. Libraries were prepared in parallel with an identical number of PCR cycles. Per the authors' processing: With a requirement of at least two reads per UMI, MIGEC and MiXCR extracted about 50,000 +/- 10,000 unique UMI-labeled TRB cDNA molecules per library. Each library averaged 40,000 +/- 10,000 functional in-frame TRB CDR3 nucleotide clonotypes without stop codons. After downsampling to 5000 UMI-labeled TRB molecules per sample, diversity metrics such as normalized Shannon-Wiener and Chao1 were calculated in VDJtools. VDJtools computed clonotype-size-weighted physicochemical properties of the central five CDR3 residues: interaction energy, strength, volume and Kidera factor 4. Each entry corresponds to one CDR3 protein sequence from reads that TCRdb reprocessed, and DNA is not given. None of the V and J calls come from the authors' own analysis; TCRdb made them. The sample table on file contains fewer than 80,000 distinct CDR3 sequences. About 4.5% of the sample is taken by the ten largest.

Sequencing was performed on naive CXCR3- CD8+ T cells from blood. Sample cell subset or site, as interpreted from the label and publication: CD45RO-CCR7+CD27+CD95- naive CD8+ T cells lacking CXCR3 (TNR3-). This sequence uses TRBV12-5 and TRBJ1-1; TCRdb gives TRBD1 as the D gene, but with no DNA this cannot be confirmed. This clonotype originated in a human donor in good health. Some clones in this sample may be carry-over from other donors' samples. The CDR3 protein sequence reads: CASGLGTGFLTEAFF. This CDR3, with the reference TRBV12-5 and TRBJ1-1 proteins standing in past its ends, gives the full variable domain DARVTQTPRHKVTEMGQEVTMRCQPILGHNTVFWYRQTMMQGLELLAYFRNRAPLDDSGMPKDRFSAEMPDATLATLKIQPSEPRDSAVYFCASGLGTGFLTEAFFGQGTRLTVV.